Each of the 26 T cell receptor beta chains below was sequenced from the same sample in a study of siplizumab effects on memory and regulatory T cells. Data came from immunoSEQ multiplex PCR; TCRdb stores just in-frame clones and leaves some out. This table has tens of thousands of clones, roughly 80% appearing once. Input material: memory CD4+ T cells sorted from blood. The receptors shown here come from a human donor in good health.

This chain joins TRBV5-1 and TRBJ1-6, with TRBD1 as a possible D gene (6 bases). This CDR3 region has 15 residues. V was pared by 5 bases and J by 5 bases, with 14 bases between. From germline, CDR1 is SGHRS and CDR2 YFSETQ. CDR3 region: CASRPMAGDNSPLHF. CDR3 nucleotide sequence: TGCGCCAGCAGGCCTATGGCAGGGGATAATTCACCCCTCCACTTT. Full variable domain (rest looked up from reference TRBV5-1 and TRBJ1-6): KAGVTQTPRYLIKTRGQQVTLSCSPISGHRSVSWYQQTPGQGLQFLFEYFSETQRNKGNFPGRFSGRQFSNSRSEMNVSTLELGDSALYLCASRPMAGDNSPLHFGNGTRLTVT.

The chain uses TRBV2 and TRBJ2-7, with 7 bases that match TRBD2. From germline, CDR1 is SNHLY and CDR2 FYNNEI. With 4 bases clipped from V and 6 bases from J, the junction kept 9 bases outside the gene matches. This CDR3 is built from 14 residues. Here the CDR3 reads CASSVERGVGEQYF. The CDR3 nucleotides are TGTGCCAGCAGTGTGGAGCGGGGAGTGGGCGAGCAGTACTTC.

The rearrangement joins TRBV5-1 to TRBJ1-1; no clear D gene. Between the trimmed V and J ends, which lost 0 bases and 3 bases, there was a span of 9 bases. Germline V gene sequence: CDR1 SGHRS, CDR2 YFSETQ. The CDR3 totals 14 residues. The CDR3 reads CASSLGFRDTEAFF. The DNA of the CDR3 is TGCGCCAGCAGCTTGGGTTTTCGGGACACTGAAGCTTTCTTT.

This chain uses TRBV6-5 with TRBJ2-7; 10 nucleotides agree with TRBD1. V lost 2 bases, J lost 3 bases, and 7 bases stayed unmatched. CDR1 and CDR2 (germline): MNHEY, SVGAGI. The CDR3 is 16 residues long. CDR3 in DNA: TGTGCCAGCAGTTACGACCCGACAGGGGGCCACTACGAGCAGTACTTC. Encoded protein: CASSYDPTGGHYEQYF.

Here the CDR3 DNA reads TGTGCCAGCAGCTTGGAGCAGGGGCAAGATTCACCCCTCCACTTT. The encoded protein is CASSLEQGQDSPLHF. The chain combines TRBV5-4 with TRBJ1-6; weak D call: TRBD1 (6 bases). This CDR3 comprises 15 residues. V lost 0 bases and J 8 bases, leaving 12 bases between the germline ends. The V gene's germline CDR1 is SGHNT and CDR2 YYREEE (reference sequence). Together with reference TRBV5-4 and TRBJ1-6, the CDR3 gives the full variable domain: ETGVTQSPTHLIKTRGQQVTLRCSSQSGHNTVSWYQQALGQGPQFIFQYYREEENGRGNFPPRFSGLQFPNYSSELNVNALELDDSALYLCASSLEQGQDSPLHFGNGTRLTVT.

The chain's CDR3 is CATLSPGQYEQYF. CDR3 bases: TGTGCCACCCTATCCCCTGGACAGTACGAGCAGTACTTC. This chain links TRBV6-5 with TRBJ2-7, with a tentative D call TRBD1 (6 bases). Germline values: CDR1 MNHEY, CDR2 SVGAGI. The CDR3 contains 13 residues. The V end was cut by 10 bases, the J end by 4 bases, with 17 bases between.

This chain links TRBV11-2 with TRBJ2-6; TRBD1 aligns across 7 bases. The V segment lost 1 base and the J segment 2 bases; nucleotides outside the gene matches: 8. Germline V gene sequence: CDR1 SGHAT, CDR2 FQNNGV. The CDR3 consists of 18 residues. CDR3 coding DNA: TGTGCCAGCAGCTTAGTCTATAGGGGGCCCCCTGGGGCCAACGTCCTGACTTTC. This gives the protein CASSLVYRGPPGANVLTF.

This rearrangement joins TRBV7-3 to TRBJ2-5, with D possibly matching TRBD2 (6 bases). Germline V lookup: CDR1 SGHTA, CDR2 FQGTGA. The ends were cut back, 5 bases at V and 8 bases at J, with 18 bases in the middle. The CDR3 contains 14 residues. The CDR3: CASSPQASAVTQYF. CDR3 bases: TGTGCCAGCAGCCCTCAGGCTAGCGCGGTTACCCAGTACTTC.

V and J are TRBV5-1 and TRBJ1-1; D possibly corresponds to TRBD1 (6 bases). The length of the CDR3 is 15 residues. V gave up 3 bases and J gave up 0 bases, with 12 bases separating them. The V gene's germline CDR1 is SGHRS and CDR2 YFSETQ. For the CDR3, the DNA is TGCGCCAGCAGCTCACAGGGCGACATGAACACTGAAGCTTTCTTT. Translation: CASSSQGDMNTEAFF.

This chain uses TRBV15 with TRBJ2-7, with unresolved D. Germline V lookup: CDR1 LNHNV, CDR2 YYDKDF (reference sequence). The CDR3 is 13 amino acids. V was trimmed by 10 bases and J by 3 bases, leaving 16 bases between them. The CDR3 sequence is CAKLRKKLYEQYF. The CDR3 DNA reads as TGTGCCAAGCTCAGAAAGAAACTCTACGAGCAGTACTTC.

The chain employs TRBV5-1 and TRBJ1-1; D possibly corresponds to TRBD1 (5 bases). V gave up 4 bases and J gave up 0 bases, with 10 bases separating them. This CDR3 is built from 14 residues. Germline V gene sequence: CDR1 SGHRS, CDR2 YFSETQ. CDR3 region: CASSIGTVNTEAFF. CDR3 bases: TGCGCCAGCAGCATCGGGACCGTGAACACTGAAGCTTTCTTT.

Only a few counts were recorded for this clone. The chain links TRBV11-2 to TRBJ2-7; 7 bases map to TRBD1. This CDR3 has 15 residues. Germline V gives CDR1 SGHAT, CDR2 FQNNGV. Germline trimming cut 1 base from V and 0 bases from J; bases unmatched to any gene: 3. The DNA of the CDR3 is TGTGCCAGCAGCTTAGGGGCAGGGGGCTCCTACGAGCAGTACTTC. Translation gives CASSLGAGGSYEQYF.

A single count supports this clone. V is TRBV5-1 and J is TRBJ2-5; possible D gene TRBD2, 5 bases. The CDR3 consists of 13 residues. From germline, CDR1 is SGHRS and CDR2 YFSETQ. The V end was cut by 3 bases, the J end by 5 bases, with 11 bases between. CDR3 loop: CASSSSGSETQYF. In DNA form, the CDR3 reads TGCGCCAGCAGCTCCAGCGGCTCGGAGACCCAGTACTTC.

The CDR3 nucleotides are TGTGCCAGCAGTGAACTGCTAGCGGGATGGAATGAGCAGTTCTTC. It is translated as CASSELLAGWNEQFF. This chain connects TRBV6-1 to TRBJ2-1, with 9 bases fitting TRBD2. J lost 7 bases, V lost 2 bases, and 6 bases had no gene match. In germline, CDR1 is MNHNS, CDR2 SASEGT. The CDR3 totals 15 residues.

This sequence joins TRBV7-2 and TRBJ1-2, with D unclear. With 6 bases removed from V and 8 bases from J, the gap between germline ends came to 22 bases. Germline lookup yields CDR1 SGHTA and CDR2 FQGNSA. This CDR3 is built from 15 residues. The chain's CDR3 is CASSPVVSAAGGYTF. In DNA form, the CDR3 reads TGTGCCAGCAGTCCTGTCGTGTCGGCTGCGGGGGGCTACACCTTC.

This sequence joins TRBV7-2 and TRBJ2-1; D may be TRBD1 (6 bases). The CDR3 spans 16 residues. V lost 5 bases to trimming and J lost 7 bases, with 21 bases between them. The germline CDR1 and CDR2 sequences are SGHTA and FQGNSA. The DNA of the CDR3 is TGTGCCAGCAGCCTATCGTTTGGGGGCAGGGGAAATGAGCAGTTCTTC. It encodes CASSLSFGGRGNEQFF.

A single count supports this clone. The CDR3 DNA sequence: TGTGCCAGCAGCCCGGAAGGCCGGACAGCTGGCGGCACTGAAGCTTTCTTT. Amino acid sequence: CASSPEGRTAGGTEAFF. The chain uses TRBV9 and TRBJ1-1, with a tentative D call TRBD1 (6 bases). Germline V gene sequence: CDR1 SGDLS, CDR2 YYNGEE. The CDR3 runs to 17 residues. V lost 4 bases to trimming and J lost 4 bases, with 23 bases between them.

This clone has just a few counts. The V and J genes are TRBV7-9 and TRBJ2-2; 8 bases fit TRBD2. Germline V CDR1 and CDR2: SEHNR, FQNEAQ (reference sequence). This CDR3 has 16 amino acids. V shed 0 bases, J shed 7 bases, and the junction held 7 bases outside the gene matches. The CDR3 coding sequence is TGTGCCAGCAGCTTAGCTTCCGGGAGGGGAAACGGGGAGCTGTTTTTT. This sequence encodes CASSLASGRGNGELFF.

This clone has more than one count but fewer than ten. The J gene is TRBJ2-1, the V gene TRBV6-6, with D unclear. This CDR3 has 9 amino acids. Germline CDR1 is MNHNY and CDR2 is SVGAGI (reference sequence). V was cut by 8 bases and J by 12 bases, with 8 bases left in between. The DNA for the CDR3 is TGTGCCAGCGGTGTAGGGCAGTTCTTC. The encoded protein is CASGVGQFF.

This sequence joins TRBV19 and TRBJ1-1, with D perhaps matching TRBD1 (6 bases). CDR1 and CDR2 (germline): LNHDA, SQIVND (reference sequence). The CDR3 length is 13 residues. Trimming left V 3 bases short and J 8 bases short, with 13 bases between. The DNA for the CDR3 is TGTGCCAGTAGTATTACGGGGGCCGGGGAAGCTTTCTTT. Translated, it gives CASSITGAGEAFF.

The genes are TRBV5-1 and TRBJ1-1; no firm D call. Germline values: CDR1 SGHRS, CDR2 YFSETQ. V was clipped by 7 bases and J by 0 bases, with 13 bases between them. The CDR3 sequence is 14 residues long. The CDR3 region is CASGPGALNTEAFF. The CDR3 DNA is TGCGCCAGCGGGCCAGGAGCCCTGAACACTGAAGCTTTCTTT.

DNA for the CDR3: TGTGCCAGCAGGGGGAATCTAGCCAAAAACATTCAGTACTTC. Protein sequence: CASRGNLAKNIQYF. The chain links TRBV27 to TRBJ2-4; D is undetermined. The length of the CDR3 is 14 residues. Per the germline V gene, CDR1 is MNHEY and CDR2 is SMNVEV (reference sequence). Trimming took 6 bases from V and 0 from J, leaving 9 bases between them.

The chain uses TRBV19 and TRBJ2-1; 11 positions match TRBD2. The CDR3 runs to 16 residues. Germline V gives CDR1 LNHDA, CDR2 SQIVND (reference sequence). The ends lost 3 bases at V and 4 bases at J; junction bases unmatched: 5. For the CDR3, the DNA is TGTGCCAGTAGTATGCAACTAGCGGGAGCGTACAATGAGCAGTTCTTC. Translating gives CASSMQLAGAYNEQFF.

Turning to this clone: The sample has other DNA sequences that encode this CDR3 too. The genes are TRBV2 and TRBJ2-5, with 9 bases lining up with TRBD1. With V trimmed by 9 bases and J by 3 bases, 5 bases remained unmatched. The CDR3 runs 13 residues. CDR1 is SNHLY and CDR2 is FYNNEI in the germline V gene. The CDR3 coding sequence is TGTGCCAGTTCCCGGGACAGGGAAGAGACCCAGTACTTC. This encodes CASSRDREETQYF.

Notes on this clone: One end of the junction does not line up with germline, which may come from a read error. This chain joins TRBV5-1 and TRBJ1-2; D unresolved. Germline CDR1 SGHRS, CDR2 YFSETQ. The CDR3 sequence is 13 residues long. The CDR3 DNA follows: TGCGCCAGCAGCTTGGAAAGGTGGGGTGGACGGAGATTC. Its translation: CASSLERWGGRRF.

The chain combines TRBV6-5 with TRBJ1-1; the match to TRBD1 covers 7 bases. There are 15 residues in the CDR3. V gave up 4 bases and J gave up 5 bases; unmatched junction bases: 10. Germline lookup yields CDR1 MNHEY and CDR2 SVGAGI. The CDR3 loop reads CASSSRQGRGTEAFF. The CDR3 region has the DNA TGTGCCAGCAGTTCTCGACAGGGACGGGGAACTGAAGCTTTCTTT.